A selection of T cell receptor beta chains follows, all from one sample in a study of monozygotic twins with inflammatory bowel disease. TCRdb reworked the 5' RACE reads into one entry per CDR3 protein, no DNA. The sample table includes around 380,000 distinct CDR3 sequences. Sequencing was done on a sample of blood. These receptors were obtained from a human donor with ulcerative colitis or Crohn's disease, or a healthy co-twin of an affected twin (not recorded which). The CDR3 runs from the conserved cysteine through the conserved F or W.

J | V | CDR3
TRBJ1-5 | TRBV29-1 | CSTSGGGNQPQHF
TRBJ2-3 | TRBV5-1 | CASSLTSAWPNTQYF
TRBJ2-6 | TRBV2 | CASSASRVSGANVLTF
TRBJ1-6 | TRBV2 | CASSGGTASYSPLHF
TRBJ2-2 | TRBV6-1 | CASSEALAGGELFF
TRBJ1-6 | TRBV6-5 | CASSYGTGTRPLHF
TRBJ2-1 | TRBV18 | CASSPPFGGRNEQFF
TRBJ1-2 | TRBV28 | CASSLLDSSYTF
TRBJ1-2 | TRBV7-9 | CASSSSLGNYGYTF
TRBJ1-5 | TRBV29-1 | CSVGQGLNQPQHF
TRBJ2-6 | TRBV9 | CASSVEGAGANVLTF
TRBJ2-7 | TRBV20-1 | CSARVAFSNPHEQYF
TRBJ1-1 | TRBV12-3/TRBV12-4 | CASSDRGSYTEAFF
TRBJ2-5 | TRBV5-1 | CASSAGDSPQETQYF
TRBJ2-2 | TRBV5-6 | CASSSGPGVITGELFF
TRBJ2-7 | TRBV20-1 | CSARARTRDRGIYEQYF
TRBJ2-1 | TRBV5-4 | CASSLDGTNSYNEQFF
TRBJ2-2 | TRBV19 | CASRGQGVSGELFF
TRBJ2-7 | TRBV6-1 | CASRSNRADSYEQYF
TRBJ2-4 | TRBV20-1 | CSARVVGGGGIQYF
TRBJ1-2 | TRBV12-3/TRBV12-4 | CASRPSGTNYGYTF
TRBJ2-3 | TRBV15 | CATSIYPDTQYF
TRBJ2-3 | TRBV5-1 | CASSLAASHADTQYF
TRBJ1-5 | TRBV20-1 | CSARPGRSNQPQHF
TRBJ1-5 | TRBV7-2 | CASSSGEGGPNQPQHF
TRBJ2-7 | TRBV7-2 | CASSPGTMIYEQYF